This is a list of T cell receptor beta chains from one sample in a study of cytomegalovirus exposure and HLA in healthy donors. Assay used: immunoSEQ multiplex PCR; TCRdb lists only in-frame clones, some missing. The sample has approximately 180,000 clones; around nine tenths are singletons. The sequenced material came from PBMCs. These receptors all come from a woman aged 18-35 years in good health and CMV-seronegative. Each CDR3 is given with its conserved first and last residue. A D gene is named only where the DNA matches it firmly. Some rows mark clone size as missing; the rest say once, few, many or name a class of expanded clone.

clone_size,j_call,v_call,d_call,cdr3_nt,cdr3_aa
few,TRBJ2-7,TRBV11-2,TRBD1,TGTGCCAGCAGCCCAGGGACAGTCTACGAGCAGTACTTC,CASSPGTVYEQYF
.,TRBJ2-2,TRBV4-2,TRBD2,TGTGCCAGCAGCCAACCACTAGCGGGAGCTGGGGATAGGGAGCTGTTTTTT,CASSQPLAGAGDRELFF
.,TRBJ1-2,TRBV11-2,.,TGTGCCAGCAGCTTGGAGGGATATGAGGGCTACACCTTC,CASSLEGYEGYTF
.,TRBJ2-1,TRBV5-6,TRBD2,TGTGCCAGCAGCTTGGCCGGGAGGCCTTCCAACTACAATGAGCAGTTCTTC,CASSLAGRPSNYNEQFF
.,TRBJ2-1,TRBV6-4,TRBD1,TGTGCCAGCAGACACAGGACAGGGGGGGAGGACAATGAGCAGTTCTTC,CASRHRTGGEDNEQFF
.,TRBJ2-6,TRBV19,.,TGTGCCAGTAGTCTCCAGGGTCTAGGGGCCAACGTCCTGACTTTC,CASSLQGLGANVLTF
.,TRBJ1-1,TRBV4-3,.,TGCGCCAGCAGCCAAGATCGGGGGACCTACAGAGCTTTCTTT,CASSQDRGTYRAFF
.,TRBJ1-6,TRBV7-2,.,TGTGCCAGCAGCTCCCTGCCCGAATGGGGCAATTCACCCCTCCACTTT,CASSSLPEWGNSPLHF
once,TRBJ2-4,TRBV5-5,TRBD2,TGTGCCAGCAGCTTGGTGGGGCGGGGGGGCACAAACATTCAGTACTTC,CASSLVGRGGTNIQYF
.,TRBJ1-4,TRBV6-5,.,TGTGCCAGCAGTAAACCTAATAATGAAAAACTGTTTTTT,CASSKPNNEKLFF
.,TRBJ2-5,TRBV7-2,TRBD1,TGTGCCAGCAGCTTGGCAGGGGGAGAGACCCAGTACTTC,CASSLAGGETQYF
.,TRBJ1-2,TRBV5-4,TRBD1,TGTGCCAGCAGCTTGGCCGGACAGGGTAGAGTAGGCTACACCTTC,CASSLAGQGRVGYTF
few,TRBJ2-7,TRBV6-5,TRBD1,TGTGCCAGCAGTTACTCCTGGACAGGGTCCTCCTACGAGCAGTACTTC,CASSYSWTGSSYEQYF
.,TRBJ2-1,TRBV7-9,TRBD1,TGTGCCAGCAGCGCACCGGGACAGGGGAACAATGAGCAGTTCTTC,CASSAPGQGNNEQFF
.,TRBJ2-6,TRBV7-2,.,TGTGCCAGCAGCCAGGGCAGCTCTGGGGCCAACGTCCTGACTTTC,CASSQGSSGANVLTF
.,TRBJ1-2,TRBV2,TRBD1,TGTGCCAGCAGCCTTGGGACAGGGTCCAACTATGGCTACACCTTC,CASSLGTGSNYGYTF
.,TRBJ2-7,TRBV2,TRBD1,TGTGCCAGCAGTAGGGACAGCATCTACGAGCAGTACTTC,CASSRDSIYEQYF
once,TRBJ1-2,TRBV5-1,TRBD1,TGCGCCAGCAGTTTCTCGGGACAGGGGCTCTCTAACTATGGCTACACCTTC,CASSFSGQGLSNYGYTF
once,TRBJ2-3,TRBV11-2,TRBD2,TGTGCCAGCAGCTTCTCTAGCGGGGAAGATACGCAGTATTTT,CASSFSSGEDTQYF
.,TRBJ2-3,TRBV30,.,TGTGCCTGGAAACAGGGTCTAGATACGCAGTATTTT,CAWKQGLDTQYF
.,TRBJ2-3,TRBV27,.,TGTGCCATCCTACTACAGGTGAGCACAGATACGCAGTATTTT,CAILLQVSTDTQYF
.,TRBJ1-2,TRBV5-4,.,TGTGCCAGCAGCGACACCTATGGCTACACCTTC,CASSDTYGYTF
.,TRBJ2-7,TRBV5-4,.,TGTGCCAGCAGCTTGGCACTGGACGAGCAGTACTTC,CASSLALDEQYF
.,TRBJ2-5,TRBV5-1,TRBD2,TGCGCCAGCAGCTTGGATAATACTAGCGGGGAGACCCAGTACTTC,CASSLDNTSGETQYF
.,TRBJ1-2,TRBV11-2,.,TGTGCCAGCAGCCCCAGTGGGCAGATCTATGGCTACACCTTC,CASSPSGQIYGYTF
.,TRBJ2-5,TRBV9,TRBD2,TGTGCCAGCAGCGTTTACCGCGGGAGCTGGAAGACCCAGTACTTC,CASSVYRGSWKTQYF
.,TRBJ2-1,TRBV29-1,TRBD2,TGCAGCGTTGCGTATTTAGCGGGGGGAGACAATGAGCAGTTCTTC,CSVAYLAGGDNEQFF
once,TRBJ2-7,TRBV27,TRBD2,TGTGCCAGCCAACTAGCGGGGGGCTACGAGCAGTACTTC,CASQLAGGYEQYF
.,TRBJ2-7,TRBV6-5,TRBD2,TGTGCCAGCAGTTACTCGACCCAGCGGGGGCCCTACGAGCAGTACTTC,CASSYSTQRGPYEQYF